These T cell receptor beta chains were read from a single sample in a study of blood T cell repertoires in COVID-19. Libraries were prepared by immunoSEQ multiplex PCR; TCRdb keeps only in-frame clonotypes and omits some of them. The sample has around 72,000 clones, roughly 87% seen once. Sequenced input: peripheral blood. These receptors were collected from a man aged 50 or older with acute or convalescent COVID-19. Each CDR3 is given with its conserved first and last residue. A D gene is named only where the DNA matches it firmly. Size is omitted from some rows. Given values are once, few, many or a class for expanded clones.

d_call: TRBD1; clone_size: -; j_call: TRBJ2-3; v_call: TRBV6-5; cdr3_aa: CASSRDRGVTDTQYF; cdr3_nt: TGTGCCAGCAGCCGGGACAGGGGAGTCACAGATACGCAGTATTTT
d_call: TRBD1; clone_size: once; j_call: TRBJ2-2; v_call: TRBV10-3; cdr3_aa: CAISDQSGGTGELFF; cdr3_nt: TGTGCCATCAGTGACCAATCAGGGGGTACCGGGGAGCTGTTTTTT
d_call: -; clone_size: -; j_call: TRBJ1-2; v_call: TRBV30; cdr3_aa: CAWSVLRGYTF; cdr3_nt: TGTGCCTGGAGTGTACTCAGGGGCTACACCTTC
d_call: TRBD1; clone_size: -; j_call: TRBJ1-2; v_call: TRBV5-1; cdr3_aa: CASSSRQGLTYGYTF; cdr3_nt: TGCGCCAGCAGCTCAAGACAGGGCCTTACCTATGGCTACACCTTC
d_call: -; clone_size: -; j_call: TRBJ1-5; v_call: TRBV4-2; cdr3_aa: CASSLNRQVPYSNQPQHF; cdr3_nt: TGTGCCAGCAGCCTAAACCGACAGGTTCCATATAGCAATCAGCCCCAGCATTTT
d_call: TRBD1; clone_size: -; j_call: TRBJ1-6; v_call: TRBV28; cdr3_aa: CASNGHRGGNSPLHF; cdr3_nt: TGTGCCAGCAACGGACACAGGGGTGGTAATTCACCCCTCCACTTT
d_call: -; clone_size: -; j_call: TRBJ2-5; v_call: TRBV13; cdr3_aa: CASSLEEGRETQYF; cdr3_nt: TGTGCCAGCAGCTTAGAGGAGGGGAGAGAGACCCAGTACTTC
d_call: TRBD2; clone_size: once; j_call: TRBJ2-5; v_call: TRBV7-3; cdr3_aa: CASSLQRGGQETQYF; cdr3_nt: TGTGCCAGCAGCTTACAGCGGGGGGGCCAAGAGACCCAGTACTTC
d_call: -; clone_size: once; j_call: TRBJ1-4; v_call: TRBV7-9; cdr3_aa: CASSLGGINEKLFF; cdr3_nt: TGTGCCAGCAGCTTAGGTGGCATTAATGAAAAACTGTTTTTT
d_call: -; clone_size: few; j_call: TRBJ2-2; v_call: TRBV27; cdr3_aa: CASSLSQTGELFF; cdr3_nt: TGTGCCAGCAGTTTATCCCAAACCGGGGAGCTGTTTTTT
d_call: TRBD1; clone_size: once; j_call: TRBJ2-2; v_call: TRBV5-1; cdr3_aa: CASSFGDRSTGELFF; cdr3_nt: TGCGCCAGCAGCTTCGGGGACAGGAGCACCGGGGAGCTGTTTTTT
d_call: -; clone_size: -; j_call: TRBJ2-2; v_call: TRBV3-1/TRBV3-2; cdr3_aa: CASSQVRSGELFF; cdr3_nt: TGTGCCAGCAGCCAAGTCAGATCCGGGGAGCTGTTTTTT
d_call: -; clone_size: -; j_call: TRBJ2-2; v_call: TRBV7-3; cdr3_aa: CASSSGSHTGELFF; cdr3_nt: TGTGCCAGCAGTTCGGGAAGCCACACCGGGGAGCTGTTTTTT
d_call: -; clone_size: -; j_call: TRBJ2-5; v_call: TRBV7-3; cdr3_aa: CASSLFGQSQETQYF; cdr3_nt: TGTGCCAGCAGCTTATTTGGGCAGAGCCAAGAGACCCAGTACTTC
d_call: TRBD2; clone_size: -; j_call: TRBJ2-3; v_call: TRBV5-1; cdr3_aa: CASSLEGRLAGATDTQYF; cdr3_nt: TGCGCCAGCAGCTTGGAGGGGAGACTAGCGGGGGCCACAGATACGCAGTATTTT
d_call: TRBD1; clone_size: -; j_call: TRBJ1-3; v_call: TRBV28; cdr3_aa: CASSLATGGGRNTIYF; cdr3_nt: TGTGCCAGCAGTTTAGCTACAGGGGGCGGGAGAAACACCATATATTTT
d_call: TRBD1; clone_size: -; j_call: TRBJ2-1; v_call: TRBV11-2; cdr3_aa: CASSLGGQKFNEQFF; cdr3_nt: TGTGCCAGCAGCTTAGGGGGACAGAAGTTTAATGAGCAGTTCTTC
d_call: TRBD2; clone_size: once; j_call: TRBJ2-1; v_call: TRBV2; cdr3_aa: CASSELRSSGGKYNEQFF; cdr3_nt: TGTGCCAGCAGTGAGTTGCGGTCTAGCGGGGGGAAATACAATGAGCAGTTCTTC
d_call: TRBD1; clone_size: -; j_call: TRBJ2-7; v_call: TRBV11-2; cdr3_aa: CASSRLGQGSFYEQYF; cdr3_nt: TGTGCCAGCAGCCGGCTGGGACAGGGGAGTTTCTACGAGCAGTACTTC
d_call: TRBD1; clone_size: -; j_call: TRBJ1-6; v_call: TRBV13; cdr3_aa: CASSLGGQGAAAYNSPLHF; cdr3_nt: TGTGCCAGCAGCTTAGGTGGACAGGGGGCAGCAGCCTATAATTCACCCCTCCACTTT
d_call: -; clone_size: -; j_call: TRBJ1-2; v_call: TRBV4-2; cdr3_aa: CASSQDLAGVGYGYTF; cdr3_nt: TGTGCCAGCAGCCAAGATTTGGCAGGGGTAGGGTATGGCTACACCTTC
d_call: TRBD2; clone_size: once; j_call: TRBJ2-1; v_call: TRBV6-1; cdr3_aa: CASSEVGGGSSDEQFF; cdr3_nt: TGTGCCAGCAGTGAAGTAGGCGGGGGATCCTCCGATGAGCAGTTCTTC
d_call: TRBD2; clone_size: -; j_call: TRBJ2-2; v_call: TRBV6-6; cdr3_aa: CASSRTSGGANTGELFF; cdr3_nt: TGTGCCAGCAGTCGGACTAGCGGGGGGGCGAACACCGGGGAGCTGTTTTTT
d_call: TRBD1; clone_size: -; j_call: TRBJ2-7; v_call: TRBV6-1; cdr3_aa: CASSDAGGYYEQYF; cdr3_nt: TGTGCCAGCAGTGACGCAGGGGGATACTACGAGCAGTACTTC
d_call: -; clone_size: -; j_call: TRBJ1-2; v_call: TRBV3-1/TRBV3-2; cdr3_aa: CASRGLFGGYTF; cdr3_nt: TGTGCCAGCAGGGGCCTTTTTGGGGGCTACACCTTC
d_call: -; clone_size: -; j_call: TRBJ2-5; v_call: TRBV7-2; cdr3_aa: CASSPRGGDGETQYF; cdr3_nt: TGTGCCAGCAGCCCCAGAGGCGGGGATGGGGAGACCCAGTACTTC
d_call: -; clone_size: -; j_call: TRBJ2-7; v_call: TRBV12-3/TRBV12-4; cdr3_aa: CASSRQAYEQYF; cdr3_nt: TGTGCCAGCAGTAGACAGGCCTACGAGCAGTACTTC
d_call: -; clone_size: -; j_call: TRBJ2-3; v_call: TRBV12-3/TRBV12-4; cdr3_aa: CASSRLVTDTQYF; cdr3_nt: TGTGCCAGCAGCCGATTAGTCACAGATACGCAGTATTTT
d_call: -; clone_size: -; j_call: TRBJ2-4; v_call: TRBV6-1; cdr3_aa: CASSEASKNIQYF; cdr3_nt: TGTGCCAGCAGTGAAGCCAGTAAAAACATTCAGTACTTC
d_call: -; clone_size: -; j_call: TRBJ2-1; v_call: TRBV7-9; cdr3_aa: CASSNDAGDGYNEQFF; cdr3_nt: TGTGCCAGCAGCAATGATGCAGGGGATGGCTACAATGAGCAGTTCTTC
d_call: TRBD1; clone_size: -; j_call: TRBJ2-5; v_call: TRBV5-1; cdr3_aa: CASRPGQGAAETQYF; cdr3_nt: TGCGCCAGCAGGCCTGGACAGGGGGCGGCGGAGACCCAGTACTTC
d_call: -; clone_size: once; j_call: TRBJ2-3; v_call: TRBV5-1; cdr3_aa: CASSLPGGDTQYF; cdr3_nt: TGCGCCAGCAGCTTACCCGGAGGAGATACGCAGTATTTT
d_call: TRBD1; clone_size: once; j_call: TRBJ2-4; v_call: TRBV5-1; cdr3_aa: CASSTGTGNIQYF; cdr3_nt: TGCGCCAGCAGCACCGGGACAGGGAACATTCAGTACTTC
d_call: TRBD1; clone_size: few; j_call: TRBJ1-5; v_call: TRBV7-9; cdr3_aa: CASSLGTGNSNQPQHF; cdr3_nt: TGTGCCAGCAGCTTAGGGACAGGGAATAGCAATCAGCCCCAGCATTTT
d_call: -; clone_size: -; j_call: TRBJ2-5; v_call: TRBV5-1; cdr3_aa: CASSPPGHWEETQYF; cdr3_nt: TGCGCCAGCAGCCCCCCGGGACACTGGGAAGAGACCCAGTACTTC
d_call: TRBD1; clone_size: -; j_call: TRBJ2-7; v_call: TRBV6-2/TRBV6-3; cdr3_aa: CASTPGQGFYEQYF; cdr3_nt: TGTGCCAGCACCCCGGGACAGGGGTTTTACGAGCAGTACTTC
d_call: TRBD1; clone_size: -; j_call: TRBJ1-6; v_call: TRBV5-1; cdr3_aa: CASSTGTGGVSPLHF; cdr3_nt: TGCGCCAGCAGCACCGGGACAGGGGGCGTCTCACCCCTCCACTTT
d_call: -; clone_size: -; j_call: TRBJ2-2; v_call: TRBV12-2; cdr3_aa: CASRCRRGDTGELFF; cdr3_nt: TGTGCAAGTCGCTGTCGACGGGGGGACACCGGGGAGCTGTTTTTT
d_call: TRBD1; clone_size: -; j_call: TRBJ1-1; v_call: TRBV7-3; cdr3_aa: CASSPSGGGTEAFF; cdr3_nt: TGTGCCAGCAGCCCCTCAGGGGGAGGCACTGAAGCTTTCTTT
d_call: TRBD1; clone_size: -; j_call: TRBJ1-6; v_call: TRBV12-3/TRBV12-4; cdr3_aa: CASSQGGNSPLHF; cdr3_nt: TGTGCCAGCAGCCAGGGGGGAAATTCACCCCTCCACTTT
d_call: TRBD1; clone_size: -; j_call: TRBJ2-1; v_call: TRBV19; cdr3_aa: CASTDRGSYNEQFF; cdr3_nt: TGTGCCAGTACTGACAGGGGGTCCTACAATGAGCAGTTCTTC
d_call: -; clone_size: -; j_call: TRBJ1-1; v_call: TRBV15; cdr3_aa: CATSRERRSEAFF; cdr3_nt: TGTGCCACCAGCAGAGAACGTCGCAGTGAAGCTTTCTTT
d_call: -; clone_size: -; j_call: TRBJ1-2; v_call: TRBV19; cdr3_aa: CASSPSLTNYGYTF; cdr3_nt: TGTGCCAGTAGTCCGAGCCTGACAAACTATGGCTACACCTTC
d_call: -; clone_size: -; j_call: TRBJ2-7; v_call: TRBV6-5; cdr3_aa: CASSPRTYEQYF; cdr3_nt: TGTGCCAGCAGCCCGAGGACCTACGAGCAGTACTTC
d_call: TRBD2; clone_size: -; j_call: TRBJ2-7; v_call: TRBV5-4; cdr3_aa: CASSLGASGGAYEQYF; cdr3_nt: TGTGCCAGCAGCCTAGGGGCTAGCGGGGGGGCTTACGAGCAGTACTTC
d_call: TRBD1; clone_size: -; j_call: TRBJ2-7; v_call: TRBV5-6; cdr3_aa: CASSSPGQTYYEQYF; cdr3_nt: TGTGCCAGCAGCTCGCCGGGACAGACCTATTACGAGCAGTACTTC
d_call: TRBD1; clone_size: -; j_call: TRBJ1-1; v_call: TRBV6-4; cdr3_aa: CASSVSGGFTEAFF; cdr3_nt: TGTGCCAGCAGTGTGTCAGGGGGCTTCACTGAAGCTTTCTTT
d_call: TRBD2; clone_size: -; j_call: TRBJ2-7; v_call: TRBV19; cdr3_aa: CASSKTSGGLPKKYEQYF; cdr3_nt: TGTGCCAGTAGTAAGACTAGCGGGGGGTTGCCAAAGAAATACGAGCAGTACTTC
d_call: TRBD2; clone_size: -; j_call: TRBJ2-5; v_call: TRBV18; cdr3_aa: CASSPPNMLAGQETQYF; cdr3_nt: TGTGCCAGCTCACCACCGAACATGCTAGCGGGACAAGAGACCCAGTACTTC
d_call: -; clone_size: -; j_call: TRBJ1-2; v_call: TRBV5-1; cdr3_aa: CASSARESSYGYTF; cdr3_nt: TGCGCCAGCAGCGCCAGGGAATCCTCCTATGGCTACACCTTC
d_call: TRBD1; clone_size: -; j_call: TRBJ2-7; v_call: TRBV6-5; cdr3_aa: CASRRDSSSYEQYF; cdr3_nt: TGTGCCAGCAGACGGGACAGCAGCTCCTACGAGCAGTACTTC
d_call: -; clone_size: -; j_call: TRBJ2-7; v_call: TRBV5-6; cdr3_aa: CASSPWPGYTPEQYF; cdr3_nt: TGTGCCAGCAGCCCCTGGCCGGGGTATACGCCCGAGCAGTACTTC
d_call: TRBD1; clone_size: -; j_call: TRBJ1-1; v_call: TRBV5-6; cdr3_aa: CASRTGPDTEAFF; cdr3_nt: TGTGCCAGCCGGACAGGCCCAGACACTGAAGCTTTCTTT
d_call: TRBD2; clone_size: -; j_call: TRBJ2-7; v_call: TRBV4-1; cdr3_aa: CASSQALAGGTYEQYF; cdr3_nt: TGCGCCAGCAGCCAAGCGCTCGCGGGGGGCACCTACGAGCAGTACTTC
d_call: -; clone_size: -; j_call: TRBJ2-7; v_call: TRBV27; cdr3_aa: CASSLSSGREQYF; cdr3_nt: TGTGCCAGCAGTTTATCGTCAGGGAGGGAGCAGTACTTC